The sequence of this T cell receptor beta chain was determined in a study of early T cells in non-severe SARS-CoV-2 infection. For the study at large: Unpaired chains resulted from sequencing bulk RNA of unsorted whole blood. Study-wide results and limits: VDJdb matching favored anti-spike CD8 responses, missing private and CD4 specificities.

Germline V gene lookup returns CDR1 DFQATT and CDR2 SNEGSKA (reference sequence). Deletions cut 3 bases from V and 0 bases from J, with 6 bases between. The CDR3 spans 12 residues. Tagging with unique molecular identifiers was applied to individual cDNA molecules. One entry per CDR3 protein results from TCRdb running MiXCR on the 5' RACE reads. The top ten clones hold approximately 5.7% of a sample with roughly 30,000 distinct CDR3 sequences, approximately 5.2% of them seen once. This clonotype was picked up one time. Its antigen is currently unknown. This TCR came from an adult who was a healthcare worker with PCR-confirmed SARS-CoV-2 infection or an uninfected control (not recorded which). The sequenced material came from whole blood. V gene TRBV20-1 combines with J gene TRBJ2-7; D unresolved. The CDR3 protein is CSARGYSYEQYF. CDR3 nucleotides: TGCAGTGCTAGGGGATACTCCTACGAGCAGTACTTC.